This T cell receptor (beta chain) stems from a study of tumor-infiltrating lymphocytes in localized non-small cell lung cancer (dated by TCRdb to about 2021). For context, the study as a whole: Several histologies were represented in the cohort, which also included both smokers and never-smokers as well as patients whose samples were collected after neoadjuvant chemotherapy. The overall ICON cohort was composed of over a hundred surgical patients with localized non-small cell lung cancer whose tumors were resected. From each patient came resected tumor tissue plus uninvolved lung tissue from that same patient, and the uninvolved lung tissue was described as non-adjacent to the tumor. The same patients underwent several integrated assays, with TCR sequencing performed together with flow cytometry, multiplex immunofluorescence, RNA-seq, exome sequencing and proteomics. A total of approximately 56 patients were included in the paired tumor versus uninvolved lung comparison of immunoSEQ T-cell fraction. Results and caveats for the whole study, not just this receptor: TCRbeta sequencing supported higher T cell infiltration in tumors than in uninvolved lung tissue, consistent with immunofluorescence CD3 counts. Because different assays used different pieces of the same tissue, intratumor heterogeneity could not be separated from technical variation. TCR-derived T-cell fraction did not differ between the flow cytometry-defined immunotypes IM1 (good prognosis) and IM2 (poor prognosis). Because assay coverage varied across patients depending on available tissue quantity, TCR sequencing was performed for only a subset of the cohort.

The immunoSEQ assay used for TCR sequencing gave the T-cell fraction in both tumor and uninvolved lung tissue. In the source study's methods: In the survival analysis, patients were divided into a high T-cell fraction group (upper tertile) and a low T-cell fraction group (lower two tertiles), and the two groups were compared using a log-rank test. Paired tumor versus uninvolved lung differences in T-cell fraction were tested with a signed-rank test. Sourced from immuneACCESS, this table was stored by TCRdb with only in-frame sequences that have V and J called. A share of the clones is absent; for the studies checked, an unresolved V gene accounts for under half, and the remainder has no known explanation. V, J and clone size are those of that table, while D and trimming were read from the DNA. This sample has thousands of clones in its table, and 74% of those were observed once. About 7.4% of the sample is taken by the ten largest.

The germline V gene sets CDR1 to MGHDK and CDR2 to SYGVNS. Trimming leaves V shorter by 6 bases and J shorter by 4 bases, with the junction holding 4 bases beyond the gene matches. Including the terminal cysteine and phenylalanine, the CDR3 comprises 15 residues. Only CDR3 DNA remains: 45 bases, in frame from the first base. Enrollment in ICON was initiated in April 2016, and the last patient was enrolled in 2018. Fresh tumor and matched uninvolved tissue for in-depth immune analyses, including TCR sequencing, were collected from a subcohort of around 80 patients. No cell sorting was done, and TCR sequencing was instead run on DNA isolated from bulk tissue. In the case of this clone: Its specific antigen is unknown. Base-call qualities are not available, and no considerably larger clone is one nucleotide away.

Recombination connected TRBV25-1 to TRBJ2-1; 12 central nucleotides agree with TRBD2. The sample was uninvolved lung tissue not adjacent to the tumor. The origin of this receptor is a human donor with non-small cell lung cancer. The sequenced DNA: TGTGCCAGCAGGACAGGACTAGCGGGGTACAATGAGCAGTTCTTC. Translated, this is CASRTGLAGYNEQFF.